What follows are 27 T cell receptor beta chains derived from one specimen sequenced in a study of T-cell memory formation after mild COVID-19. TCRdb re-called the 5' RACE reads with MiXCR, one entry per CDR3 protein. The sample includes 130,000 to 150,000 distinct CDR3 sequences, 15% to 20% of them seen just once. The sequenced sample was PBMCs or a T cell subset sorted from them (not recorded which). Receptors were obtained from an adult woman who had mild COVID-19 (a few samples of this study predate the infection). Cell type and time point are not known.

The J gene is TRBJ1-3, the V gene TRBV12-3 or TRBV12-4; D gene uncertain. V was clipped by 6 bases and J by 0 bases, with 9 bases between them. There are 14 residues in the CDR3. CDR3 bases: TGTGCCAGCAGCCCAAGATACTCTGGAAACACCATATATTTT. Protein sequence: CASSPRYSGNTIYF.

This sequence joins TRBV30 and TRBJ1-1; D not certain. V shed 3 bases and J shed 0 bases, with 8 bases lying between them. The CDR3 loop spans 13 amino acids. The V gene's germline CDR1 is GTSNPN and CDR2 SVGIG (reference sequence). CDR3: CAWRPVMNTEAFF. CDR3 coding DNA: TGTGCCTGGAGACCAGTTATGAACACTGAAGCTTTCTTT.

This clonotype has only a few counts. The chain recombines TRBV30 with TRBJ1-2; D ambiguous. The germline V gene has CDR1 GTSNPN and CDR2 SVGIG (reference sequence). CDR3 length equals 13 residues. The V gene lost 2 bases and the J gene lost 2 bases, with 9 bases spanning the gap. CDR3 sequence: CAWSKGDNYGYTF. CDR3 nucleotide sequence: TGTGCCTGGAGTAAAGGTGACAACTATGGCTACACCTTC.

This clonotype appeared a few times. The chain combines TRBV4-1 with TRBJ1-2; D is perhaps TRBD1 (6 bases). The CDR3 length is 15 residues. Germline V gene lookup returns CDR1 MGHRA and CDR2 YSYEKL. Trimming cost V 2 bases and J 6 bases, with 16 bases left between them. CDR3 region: CASSQRDIFTDGYTF. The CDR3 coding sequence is TGCGCCAGCAGCCAACGGGACATCTTCACCGATGGCTACACCTTC.

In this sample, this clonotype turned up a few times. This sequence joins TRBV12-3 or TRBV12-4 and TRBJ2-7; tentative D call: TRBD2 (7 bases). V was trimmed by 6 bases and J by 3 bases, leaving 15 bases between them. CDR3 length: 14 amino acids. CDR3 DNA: TGTGCCAGCAGGTCGGGGGCGGGAGTCTACGAGCAGTACTTC. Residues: CASRSGAGVYEQYF.

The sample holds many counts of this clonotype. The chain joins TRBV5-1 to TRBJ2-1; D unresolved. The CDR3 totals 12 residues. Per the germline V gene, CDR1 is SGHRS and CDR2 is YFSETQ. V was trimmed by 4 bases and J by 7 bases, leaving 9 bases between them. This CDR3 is CASSPTGNEQFF. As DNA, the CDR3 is TGCGCCAGCAGCCCCACCGGGAATGAGCAGTTCTTC. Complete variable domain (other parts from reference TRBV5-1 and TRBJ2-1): KAGVTQTPRYLIKTRGQQVTLSCSPISGHRSVSWYQQTPGQGLQFLFEYFSETQRNKGNFPGRFSGRQFSNSRSEMNVSTLELGDSALYLCASSPTGNEQFFGPGTRLTVL.

The CDR3 coding sequence is TGTGCCAGTAGTATCGGAACGAACACTGAAGCTTTCTTT. The encoded protein is CASSIGTNTEAFF. This rearrangement joins TRBV19 to TRBJ1-1; D gene ambiguous. Germline CDR1 reads LNHDA; CDR2 reads SQIVND (reference sequence). The V gene lost 3 bases and the J gene lost 1 base, with 6 bases spanning the gap. The CDR3 is 13 amino acids.

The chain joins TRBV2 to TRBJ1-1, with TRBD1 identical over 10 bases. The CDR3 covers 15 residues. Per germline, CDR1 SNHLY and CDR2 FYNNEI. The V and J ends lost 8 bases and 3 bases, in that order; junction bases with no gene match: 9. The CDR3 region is CASVRQGALDTEAFF. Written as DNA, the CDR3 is TGTGCCAGCGTACGACAGGGGGCGTTGGACACTGAAGCTTTCTTT.

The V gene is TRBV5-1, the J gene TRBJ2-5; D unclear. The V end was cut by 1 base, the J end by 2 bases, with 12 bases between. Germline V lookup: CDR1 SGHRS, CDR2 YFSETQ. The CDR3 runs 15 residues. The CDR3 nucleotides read TGCGCCAGCAGCTTGTTCACCGGCAGGCAAGAGACCCAGTACTTC. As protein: CASSLFTGRQETQYF.

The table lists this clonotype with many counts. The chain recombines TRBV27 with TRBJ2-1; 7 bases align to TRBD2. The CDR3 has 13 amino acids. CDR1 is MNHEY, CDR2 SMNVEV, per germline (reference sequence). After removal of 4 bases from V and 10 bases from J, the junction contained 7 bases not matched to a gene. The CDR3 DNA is TGTGCCAGCAGTTCGATTTCTAGCGGAGAGCAGTTCTTC. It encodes CASSSISSGEQFF.

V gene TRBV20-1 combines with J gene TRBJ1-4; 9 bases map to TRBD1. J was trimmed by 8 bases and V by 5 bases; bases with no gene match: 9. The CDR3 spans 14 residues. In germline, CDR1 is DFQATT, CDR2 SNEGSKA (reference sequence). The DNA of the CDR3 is TGCAGTGCTCCCCGGGACAGGGTAGGGGAAAAACTGTTTTTT. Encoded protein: CSAPRDRVGEKLFF.

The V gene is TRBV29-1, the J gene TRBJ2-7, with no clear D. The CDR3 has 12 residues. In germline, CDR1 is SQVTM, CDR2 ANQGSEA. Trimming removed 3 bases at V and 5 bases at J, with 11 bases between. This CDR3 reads CSVDSGPDEQYF. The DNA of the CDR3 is TGCAGCGTTGATTCCGGTCCCGACGAGCAGTACTTC.

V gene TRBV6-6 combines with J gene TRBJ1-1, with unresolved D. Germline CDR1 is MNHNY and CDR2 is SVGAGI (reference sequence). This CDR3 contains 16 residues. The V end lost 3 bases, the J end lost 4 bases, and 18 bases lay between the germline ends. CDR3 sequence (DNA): TGTGCCAGCAGTTATCAGATATCGATACGTAGCACTGAAGCTTTCTTT. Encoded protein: CASSYQISIRSTEAFF.

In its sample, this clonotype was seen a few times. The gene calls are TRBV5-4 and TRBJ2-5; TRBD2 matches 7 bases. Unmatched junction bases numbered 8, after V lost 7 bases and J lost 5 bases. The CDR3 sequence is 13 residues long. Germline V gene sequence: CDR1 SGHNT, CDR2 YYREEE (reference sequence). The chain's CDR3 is CASGLGGGETQYF. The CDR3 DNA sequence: TGTGCCAGCGGCCTGGGGGGAGGGGAGACCCAGTACTTC.

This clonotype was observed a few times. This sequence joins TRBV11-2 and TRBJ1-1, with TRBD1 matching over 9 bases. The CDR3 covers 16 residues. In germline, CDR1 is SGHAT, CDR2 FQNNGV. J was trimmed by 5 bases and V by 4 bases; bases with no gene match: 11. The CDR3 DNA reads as TGTGCCAGCAGCTCGGACAGGGGCGCAGTGGGGACTGAAGCTTTCTTT. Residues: CASSSDRGAVGTEAFF.

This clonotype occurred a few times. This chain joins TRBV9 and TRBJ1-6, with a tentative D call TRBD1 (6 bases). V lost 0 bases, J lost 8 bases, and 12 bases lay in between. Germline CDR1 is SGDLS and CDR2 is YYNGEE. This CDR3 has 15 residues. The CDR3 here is CASSVEGVMDSPLHF. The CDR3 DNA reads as TGTGCCAGCAGCGTAGAGGGGGTAATGGATTCACCCCTCCACTTT.

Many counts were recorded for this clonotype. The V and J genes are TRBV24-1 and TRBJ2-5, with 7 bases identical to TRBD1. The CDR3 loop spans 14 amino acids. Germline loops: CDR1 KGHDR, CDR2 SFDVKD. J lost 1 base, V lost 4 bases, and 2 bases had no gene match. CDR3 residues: CATSDGQVQETQYF. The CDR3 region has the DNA TGTGCCACCAGTGACGGACAGGTCCAAGAGACCCAGTACTTC.

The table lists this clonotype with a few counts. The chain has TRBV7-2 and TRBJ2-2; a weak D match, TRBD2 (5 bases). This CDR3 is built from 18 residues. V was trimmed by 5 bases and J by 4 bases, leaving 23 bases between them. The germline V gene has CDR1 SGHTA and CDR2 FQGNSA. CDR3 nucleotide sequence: TGTGCCAGCAGCCGCCCCCCCGAACTAGTCTGGAGCACCGGGGAGCTGTTTTTT. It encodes CASSRPPELVWSTGELFF.

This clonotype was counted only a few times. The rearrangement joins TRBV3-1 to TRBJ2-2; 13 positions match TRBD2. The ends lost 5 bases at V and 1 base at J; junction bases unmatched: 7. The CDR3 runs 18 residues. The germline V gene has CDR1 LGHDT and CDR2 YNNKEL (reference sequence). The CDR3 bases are TGTGCCAGCAGCTATGGGACTAGCGGGGCTATGAACACCGGGGAGCTGTTTTTT. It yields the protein CASSYGTSGAMNTGELFF.

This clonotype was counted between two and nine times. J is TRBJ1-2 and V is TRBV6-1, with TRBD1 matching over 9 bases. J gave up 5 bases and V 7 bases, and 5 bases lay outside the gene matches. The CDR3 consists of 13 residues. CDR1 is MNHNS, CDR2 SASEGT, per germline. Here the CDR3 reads CASTTDRGYGYTF. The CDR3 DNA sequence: TGTGCCAGCACTACGGACAGGGGTTATGGCTACACCTTC.

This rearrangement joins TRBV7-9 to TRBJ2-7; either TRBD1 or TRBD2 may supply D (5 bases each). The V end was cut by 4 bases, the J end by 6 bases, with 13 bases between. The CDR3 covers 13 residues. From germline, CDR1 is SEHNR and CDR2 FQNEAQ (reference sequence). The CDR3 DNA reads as TGTGCCAGCAGCTCCGGGACGTCCGGCGAGCAGTACTTC. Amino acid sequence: CASSSGTSGEQYF.

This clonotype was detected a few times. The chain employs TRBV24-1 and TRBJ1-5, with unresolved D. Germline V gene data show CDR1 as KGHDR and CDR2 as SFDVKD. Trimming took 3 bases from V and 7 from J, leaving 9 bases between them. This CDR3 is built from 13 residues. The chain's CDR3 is CATSDLTGQPQHF. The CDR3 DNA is TGTGCCACCAGTGATCTGACGGGGCAGCCCCAGCATTTT.

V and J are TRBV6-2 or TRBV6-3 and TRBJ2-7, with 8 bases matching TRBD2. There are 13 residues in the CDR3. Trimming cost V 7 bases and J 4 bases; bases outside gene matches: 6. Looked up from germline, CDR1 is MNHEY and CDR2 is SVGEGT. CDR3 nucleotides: TGTGCCAGCAATATAGCGGGGAGATACGAGCAGTACTTC. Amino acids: CASNIAGRYEQYF.

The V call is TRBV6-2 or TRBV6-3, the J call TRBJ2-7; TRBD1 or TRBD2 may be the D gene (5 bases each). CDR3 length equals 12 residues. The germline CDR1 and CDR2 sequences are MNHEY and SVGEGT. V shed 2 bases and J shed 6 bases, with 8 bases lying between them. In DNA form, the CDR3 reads TGTGCCAGCAGTTACACCGGGACCGAGCAGTACTTC. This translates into CASSYTGTEQYF.

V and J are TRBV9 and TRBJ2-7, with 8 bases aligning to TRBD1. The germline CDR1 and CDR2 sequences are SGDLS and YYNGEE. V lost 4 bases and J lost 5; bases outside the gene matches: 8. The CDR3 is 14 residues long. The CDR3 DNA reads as TGTGCCAGCAGCAAACAGGGGGTGGTGGACGAGCAGTACTTC. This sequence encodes CASSKQGVVDEQYF.

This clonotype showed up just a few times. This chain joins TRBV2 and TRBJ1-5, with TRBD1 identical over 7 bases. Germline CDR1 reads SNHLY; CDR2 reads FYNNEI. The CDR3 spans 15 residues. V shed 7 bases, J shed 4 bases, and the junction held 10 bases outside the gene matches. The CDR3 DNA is TGTGCCAGCAAACGCGACAGGGTTAAGAATCAGCCCCAGCATTTT. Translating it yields CASKRDRVKNQPQHF.

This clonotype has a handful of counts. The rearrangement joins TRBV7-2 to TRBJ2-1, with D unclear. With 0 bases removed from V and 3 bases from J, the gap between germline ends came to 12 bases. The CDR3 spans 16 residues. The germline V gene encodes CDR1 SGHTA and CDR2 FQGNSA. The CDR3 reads CASSLAGSARYNEQFF. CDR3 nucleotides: TGTGCCAGCAGCTTAGCGGGGTCGGCTCGCTACAATGAGCAGTTCTTC.